Below are 27 T cell receptor beta chains sequenced from a single sample in a study of regulatory T cells in long-lasting Graves disease. Construction of TCR beta libraries relied on iRepertoire HTBI primers and on Arm-PCR targeting CDR3 regions. TCRdb independently ran MiXCR on the multiplex PCR reads; one entry per CDR3 protein. This table has more than 300,000 distinct CDR3 sequences, over 9.5% appearing once. Described time point: newly diagnosed GD, antithyroid drugs for less than 3 months. The TCR library was made from RNA extracted from PBMCs. These same records also appear under a second study, on T cells in Graves' hyperthyroidism and ophthalmopathy.

The sequencing used peripheral blood mononuclear cells (PBMCs), collected at new diagnosis, from a patient treated with antithyroid drugs. These TCRs come from a woman between 18 and 29 years old with Graves disease.

This clonotype was recorded at least ten times. V and J are TRBV3-1 and TRBJ2-5, with 7 bases aligning to TRBD1. The CDR3 covers 16 residues. Germline V gene lookup returns CDR1 LGHDT and CDR2 YNNKEL (reference sequence). V was clipped by 4 bases and J by 1 base; unmatched bases: 9. DNA for the CDR3: TGTGCCAGCAGCCTTCGACAGGGCGCCTTCCAAGAGACCCAGTACTTC. It translates to CASSLRQGAFQETQYF.

The chain employs TRBV27 and TRBJ2-3, with 8 bases identical to TRBD1. The CDR3 totals 15 residues. Trimming removed 1 base from V and 2 bases from J; junction bases left unmatched: 2. Germline V gene sequence: CDR1 MNHEY, CDR2 SMNVEV (reference sequence). As DNA, the CDR3 is TGTGCCAGCAGTTTATGGCAGGGGGCCACAGATACGCAGTATTTT. This encodes CASSLWQGATDTQYF.

This clonotype was recorded at least ten times. The chain has TRBV6-5 and TRBJ2-7, with TRBD2 matching over 7 bases. Trimming removed 4 bases from V and 0 bases from J; junction bases left unmatched: 6. The CDR3 is 15 amino acids. Germline CDR1 MNHEY, CDR2 SVGAGI. The CDR3 protein is CASSFLADSSYEQYF. For the CDR3, the DNA is TGTGCCAGCAGTTTTCTAGCGGATAGCTCCTACGAGCAGTACTTC.

Notes on this clonotype: Being one base from a much bigger clone, this may be a read error. The chain has TRBV20-1 and TRBJ1-5, with 12 bases lining up with TRBD1. The germline CDR1 and CDR2 sequences are DFQATT and SNEGSKA (reference sequence). The CDR3 loop spans 15 amino acids. Written as DNA, the CDR3 is TGCGGTGCAGCCAAGGGACAGGGGGCTTATCAGCCCCAGCATTTT. The encoded protein is CGAAKGQGAYQPQHF.

As concerns this clonotype: A read error may be the cause here, since a much bigger clone is one base away. Here the CDR3 omits its conserved ending phenylalanine or tryptophan, so a read error is the likely source. V gene TRBV12-3 or TRBV12-4 combines with J gene TRBJ1-1; possible D gene TRBD1, 6 bases. CDR3 length equals 13 residues. Trimming cost V 9 bases and J 2 bases, with 13 bases left between them. Here the CDR3 reads CASRRGGNTEAFS. CDR3 nucleotide sequence: TGTGCCAGTCGCAGGGGTGGAAACACTGAAGCTTTCTCT.

This chain links TRBV4-2 with TRBJ2-2, with 13 bases aligning to TRBD2. The germline CDR1 and CDR2 sequences are LGHNA and YNFKEQ. With V trimmed by 1 base and J by 2 bases, 4 bases remained unmatched. The CDR3 totals 18 residues. CDR3 protein: CASSQGTSGGLNTGELFF. The CDR3 coding sequence is TGTGCCAGCAGCCAAGGGACTAGCGGGGGCCTAAACACCGGGGAGCTGTTTTTT.

Concerning this clonotype: Just one base apart from a much larger clone, this may be a read error. V and J are TRBV5-5 and TRBJ2-2; the D is unclear. The V gene's germline CDR1 is SGHKS and CDR2 YYEKEE (reference sequence). The CDR3 is 16 amino acids. This CDR3 reads CASSKLAYYDTAELFF. CDR3 in DNA: TGTGCCAGCAGTAAACTCGCCTATTATGACACCGCGGAGCTGTTTTTT.

Regarding this clonotype: A read error may be the cause here, since a much bigger clone is one base away. The CDR3 DNA sequence: TGTGCCGGCAGCTTGGCACGAAGGAGGGTTCAAGAGACCCAGTACTTC. Protein: CAGSLARRRVQETQYF. The chain links TRBV11-2 to TRBJ2-5, with D perhaps matching TRBD2 (6 bases). The germline V gene encodes CDR1 SGHAT and CDR2 FQNNGV. The CDR3 is 16 amino acids.

This clonotype was seen many times. J is TRBJ2-7 and V is TRBV3-1; D tentatively fits TRBD1 or TRBD2 (5 bases each). The CDR3 has 12 residues. Between the trimmed V and J ends, which lost 3 bases and 6 bases, there was a span of 9 bases. CDR1 LGHDT and CDR2 YNNKEL come from the germline V gene (reference sequence). This CDR3 is CASSQGVGEQYF. In nucleotides, the CDR3 is TGTGCCAGCAGCCAGGGGGTAGGCGAGCAGTACTTC.

Ten or more counts support this clonotype. This chain connects TRBV5-5 to TRBJ2-7, with a possible D match to TRBD1 (6 bases). The CDR3 consists of 15 residues. V dropped 7 bases and J dropped 4 bases, with 21 bases sitting between them. CDR1 and CDR2 (germline): SGHKS, YYEKEE (reference sequence). DNA for the CDR3: TGTGCCAGCTGGGCAGGGTTAGCTACAGGGTACGAGCAGTACTTC. This encodes CASWAGLATGYEQYF.

This clonotype showed up just once. This may be a read error, as it is one base from a much larger clone. The chain employs TRBV7-9 and TRBJ2-3; D is unresolved. Germline V lookup: CDR1 SEHNR, CDR2 FQNEAQ (reference sequence). The CDR3 extends over 13 amino acids. CDR3 bases: TGTGCCAGCAGCCAAGGCTTTGTAGATATGCAGTATTTT. It specifies CASSQGFVDMQYF.

This clonotype was counted ten times or more. This chain uses TRBV7-3 with TRBJ2-1; 7 bases line up with TRBD1. This CDR3 region has 11 residues. V lost 5 bases, J lost 8 bases, and 0 bases stayed unmatched. Looked up from germline, CDR1 is SGHTA and CDR2 is FQGTGA. The CDR3 nucleotides read TGTGCCAGCAGCCAGGGGGATGAGCAGTTCTTC. Encoded protein: CASSQGDEQFF.

The chain links TRBV25-1 to TRBJ2-5; 9 bases line up with TRBD2. J was trimmed by 5 bases and V by 3 bases; bases with no gene match: 10. The CDR3 sequence is 16 residues long. Germline values: CDR1 MGHDK, CDR2 SYGVNS. The CDR3 region has the DNA TGTGCCAGCAGTGAGTTAGGCGGGAGGGCCTCTGAGACCCAGTACTTC. As protein: CASSELGGRASETQYF.

A few counts support this clonotype. A clone one base away is much larger, so this may be a read error. The chain joins TRBV28 to TRBJ2-7; TRBD1 agrees at 8 bases. After removal of 6 bases from V and 2 bases from J, the junction contained 9 bases not matched to a gene. Germline CDR1 is MDHEN and CDR2 is SYDVKM. There are 15 residues in the CDR3. CDR3 region: CASSQRQGSTYEQYF. In DNA, the CDR3 is TGTGCCAGCAGCCAAAGACAGGGGTCAACCTACGAGCAGTACTTC.

This clonotype has ten or more counts. The chain links TRBV6-1 to TRBJ2-3; 13 positions agree with TRBD2. This CDR3 has 19 residues. CDR1 and CDR2 (germline): MNHNS, SASEGT. The V and J ends lost 5 bases and 1 base, in that order; junction bases with no gene match: 12. The CDR3 reads CASSPPGLAGTSGTDTQYF. CDR3 DNA sequence: TGTGCCAGCAGTCCTCCGGGACTAGCGGGGACATCCGGCACAGATACGCAGTATTTT.

In its sample, this clonotype was seen many times. CDR3 sequence (DNA): TGTGCCAGCAGCCACCGGACTAGCCCTCACGAGCAGTACTTC. It encodes CASSHRTSPHEQYF. V and J are TRBV7-2 and TRBJ2-7, with TRBD2 identical over 8 bases. V lost 5 bases to trimming and J lost 5 bases; unmatched junction nucleotides: 8. Per the germline V gene, CDR1 is SGHTA and CDR2 is FQGNSA. There are 14 residues in the CDR3. Looking up the rest from reference TRBV7-2 and TRBJ2-7 gives the full variable domain: GAGVSQSPSNKVTEKGKDVELRCDPISGHTALYWYRQSLGQGLEFLIYFQGNSAPDKSGLPSDRFSAERTGGSVSTLTIQRTQQEDSAVYLCASSHRTSPHEQYFGPGTRLTVT.

This clonotype showed up many times. V usage is TRBV20-1 and J usage is TRBJ2-7, with 7 bases identical to TRBD1. CDR1 and CDR2 from the germline V gene are DFQATT and SNEGSKA (reference sequence). The CDR3 contains 15 residues. Germline trimming cut 0 bases from V and 3 bases from J; bases unmatched to any gene: 8. Here the CDR3 reads CSARDLGQDHYEQYF. The CDR3 DNA follows: TGCAGTGCTAGAGACCTAGGACAGGACCACTACGAGCAGTACTTC.

As concerns this clonotype: It differs at one base from a far larger clone, so likely a read error. The rearrangement uses TRBV12-3 or TRBV12-4 and TRBJ2-4, with 12 bases matching TRBD2. The DNA end is a closer match to TRBJ2-1, so the J assignment may be wrong. This CDR3 contains 14 residues. CDR3 sequence (DNA): TGTGCCAGCATGATGGCTAGCGGGAGGGGTGAGCAGTTCTTC. Translated, it gives CASMMASGRGEQFF.

This clonotype was seen repeatedly, ten times or more. The chain employs TRBV4-3 and TRBJ2-7; D tentatively fits TRBD1 or TRBD2 (5 bases each). The V end lost 3 bases, the J end lost 5 bases, and 17 bases lay between the germline ends. Germline CDR1 is LGHNA and CDR2 is YSLEER. CDR3 length: 15 residues. The CDR3 coding sequence is TGCGCCAGCAGCCAGGAGGCCAGGGTAATTAACGAGCAGTACTTC. Translation gives CASSQEARVINEQYF.

Ten or more counts support this clonotype. The CDR3 DNA is TGTGCCAGCAGCCCCCGGGGGCAGGGCGATGGCTACACCTTC. Its protein is CASSPRGQGDGYTF. The chain combines TRBV7-2 with TRBJ1-2; a weak D match, TRBD1 (6 bases). The ends were cut back, 5 bases at V and 6 bases at J, with 16 bases in the middle. The germline V gene has CDR1 SGHTA and CDR2 FQGNSA. The CDR3 sequence is 14 residues long.

In its sample, this clonotype was seen a few times. Being one base from a much bigger clone, this may be a read error. The V and J genes are TRBV28 and TRBJ2-5; TRBD2 aligns across 13 bases. The V segment lost 4 bases and the J segment 3 bases; nucleotides outside the gene matches: 8. The CDR3 sequence is 17 residues long. CDR1 and CDR2 (germline): MDHEN, SYDVKM. The CDR3, as DNA: TGTGCCAGCAGTTCGGGACTAGCGGGGCACCTCAAAGAGACCCAGTACTTC. Encoded protein: CASSSGLAGHLKETQYF.

The table lists this clonotype with many counts. The chain combines TRBV20-1 with TRBJ2-7, with D perhaps matching TRBD1 (6 bases). With 2 bases removed from V and 1 base from J, the gap between germline ends came to 18 bases. Germline V CDR1 and CDR2: DFQATT, SNEGSKA (reference sequence). The CDR3 is made up of 16 amino acids. CDR3: CSARIVRDIESYEQYF. The DNA for the CDR3 is TGCAGTGCTAGAATAGTTCGGGACATTGAATCCTACGAGCAGTACTTC.

This clonotype was seen many times. J is TRBJ2-3 and V is TRBV2; the D is unclear. The CDR3 covers 15 residues. Trimming took 4 bases from V and 1 from J, leaving 12 bases between them. Germline V gene sequence: CDR1 SNHLY, CDR2 FYNNEI. The chain's CDR3 is CASSGRDDRTDTQYF. The CDR3 nucleotides read TGTGCCAGCAGTGGCCGCGACGACCGCACAGATACGCAGTATTTT.

In its sample, this clonotype was seen many times. The rearrangement links TRBV29-1 to TRBJ2-1; D is undetermined. This CDR3 is built from 12 residues. Germline values: CDR1 SQVTM, CDR2 ANQGSEA. The V end was cut by 3 bases, the J end by 5 bases, with 8 bases between. The DNA of the CDR3 is TGCAGCGTTGAGGGCCAAGACAATGAGCAGTTCTTC. Translation gives CSVEGQDNEQFF.

The rearrangement uses TRBV28 and TRBJ1-4; 9 nucleotides agree with TRBD1. This CDR3 is 15 amino acids long. CDR1 and CDR2 (germline): MDHEN, SYDVKM. The trim removed 6 bases at V and 11 bases at J, leaving 13 bases unmatched. The CDR3 protein is CASSLGTGMAVKLFF. CDR3 nucleotides: TGTGCCAGCAGCCTCGGGACAGGGATGGCGGTGAAACTGTTTTTT. Looking up the rest from reference TRBV28 and TRBJ1-4 gives the full variable domain: DVKVTQSSRYLVKRTGEKVFLECVQDMDHENMFWYRQDPGLGLRLIYFSYDVKMKEKGDIPEGYSVSREKKERFSLILESASTNQTSMYLCASSLGTGMAVKLFFGSGTQLSVL.

In the case of this clonotype: This likely traces to a read error, being one base from a far larger clone. The chain couples TRBV11-2 to TRBJ2-2; TRBD2 agrees at 7 bases. Germline CDR1 is SGHAT and CDR2 is FQNNGV. CDR3 size: 16 residues. The V gene end was trimmed by 5 bases and the J gene end by 6 bases; junction bases not matched to a gene: 12. The CDR3 nucleotides read TGTGCCAGCAGCCTCTGTGCTAGCGGTGGGCCCGGGGAGCTGTTTTTT. Translation gives CASSLCASGGPGELFF. The entire variable domain, with the rest obtained from reference TRBV11-2 and TRBJ2-2, is as follows: EAGVAQSPRYKIIEKRQSVAFWCNPISGHATLYWYQQILGQGPKLLIQFQNNGVVDDSQLPKDRFSAERLKGVDSTLKIQPAKLEDSAVYLCASSLCASGGPGELFFGEGSRLTVL.

This chain links TRBV6-1 with TRBJ2-7, with D possibly matching TRBD2 (5 bases). V lost 6 bases and J 2 bases, leaving 14 bases between the germline ends. CDR1 is MNHNS, CDR2 SASEGT, per germline. There are 14 residues in the CDR3. The CDR3 loop is CASSLYRETYEQYV. Here the CDR3 DNA reads TGTGCCAGCAGCCTCTATAGGGAGACCTACGAGCAGTACGTC.